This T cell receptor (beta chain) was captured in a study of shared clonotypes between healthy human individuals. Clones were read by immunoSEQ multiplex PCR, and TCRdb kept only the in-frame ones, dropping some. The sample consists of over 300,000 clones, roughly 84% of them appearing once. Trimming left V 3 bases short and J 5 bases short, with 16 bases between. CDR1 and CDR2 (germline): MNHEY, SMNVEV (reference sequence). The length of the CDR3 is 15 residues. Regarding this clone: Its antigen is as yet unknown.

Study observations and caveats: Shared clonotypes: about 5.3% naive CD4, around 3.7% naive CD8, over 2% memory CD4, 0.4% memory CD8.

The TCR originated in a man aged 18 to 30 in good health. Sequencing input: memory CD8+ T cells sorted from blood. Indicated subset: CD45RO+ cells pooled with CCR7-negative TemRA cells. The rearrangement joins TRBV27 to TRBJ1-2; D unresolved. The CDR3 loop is CASSFRQRGGYGYTF. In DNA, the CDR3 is TGTGCCAGCAGTTTTCGTCAGCGAGGAGGGTATGGCTACACCTTC.